These 28 T cell receptor beta chains were all obtained from the same sample, sequenced in a study of human T cells and chemical hapten exposure. Time point meaning: patch test 3, about 24 weeks after DPC sensitization. The treatment: therapeutic diphenylcyclopropenone sensitization with weekly scalp DPC. TCRdb itself ran the RACE reads through MiXCR, one entry per CDR3 protein. The sample has roughly 90,000 distinct CDR3 sequences; 11% are singletons. The sequenced sample was whole blood, obtained in connection with sensitization to the hapten diphenylcyclopropenone (DPC). Receptors originate from a woman in her thirties with alopecia areata. Some clones in this sample may be carry-over from other donors' samples.

This clonotype appeared a few times. The chain links TRBV15 to TRBJ1-5; D uncertain. The germline gives CDR1 LNHNV, CDR2 YYDKDF (reference sequence). The CDR3 covers 14 residues. Trimming removed 1 base at V and 8 bases at J, with 12 bases between. CDR3 coding DNA: TGTGCCACCAGCAGAGGGGCCCGGGCGGAGCCCCAGCATTTT. Encoded protein: CATSRGARAEPQHF. Supplemented by reference TRBV15 and TRBJ1-5, the full variable domain reads DAMVIQNPRYQVTQFGKPVTLSCSQTLNHNVMYWYQQKSSQAPKLLFHYYDKDFNNEADTPDNFQSRRPNTSFCFLDIRSPGLGDTAMYLCATSRGARAEPQHFGDGTRLSIL.

This clonotype came up many times. The V and J genes are TRBV3-1 and TRBJ1-3, with D unclear. Germline V gives CDR1 LGHDT, CDR2 YNNKEL (reference sequence). Trimming pared 1 base from V and 0 bases from J, leaving 7 bases between. CDR3 length equals 15 residues. CDR3 in amino acids: CASSQVAGSGNTIYF. CDR3 nucleotides: TGTGCCAGCAGCCAAGTGGCCGGCTCTGGAAACACCATATATTTT. Filled out from reference TRBV3-1 and TRBJ1-3, the complete variable domain reads DTAVSQTPKYLVTQMGNDKSIKCEQNLGHDTMYWYKQDSKKFLKIMFSYNNKELIINETVPNRFSPKSPDKAHLNLHINSLELGDSAVYFCASSQVAGSGNTIYFGEGSWLTVV.

This clonotype has a count of ten or more. The rearrangement links TRBV12-3 or TRBV12-4 to TRBJ1-2, with D possibly being TRBD1 (6 bases). The CDR3 spans 16 residues. V was clipped by 5 bases and J by 0 bases, with 16 bases between them. The CDR3 is CASSPAGTPANYGYTF. For the CDR3, the DNA is TGTGCCAGCAGTCCGGCCGGGACACCAGCTAACTATGGCTACACCTTC.

The CDR3 bases are TGTGCCATCATTAAGAACACCGGGGAGCTGTTTTTT. Translation gives CAIIKNTGELFF. The rearrangement uses TRBV10-3 and TRBJ2-2, with no clear D. CDR1 and CDR2 from the germline V gene are ENHRY and SYGVKD. CDR3 length: 12 amino acids. V was cut by 7 bases and J by 1 base, with 4 bases left in between.

V and J are TRBV11-2 and TRBJ1-1; D possibly corresponds to TRBD1 (5 bases). Germline CDR1 SGHAT, CDR2 FQNNGV. V shed 5 bases and J shed 5 bases, with 6 bases lying between them. This CDR3 is built from 11 residues. This CDR3 reads CASSGGTEAFF. The CDR3 DNA reads TGTGCCAGCAGCGGGGGTACTGAAGCTTTCTTT.

This clonotype was recorded many times. The chain carries TRBV6-2 or TRBV6-3 and TRBJ2-7, with 7 positions matching TRBD1. This CDR3 comprises 14 residues. Trimming removed 2 bases from V and 4 bases from J; junction bases left unmatched: 5. Germline V lookup: CDR1 MNHEY, CDR2 SVGEGT. The CDR3 DNA reads TGTGCCAGCAGTTACGGGACAGCACTGTACGAGCAGTACTTC. This gives the protein CASSYGTALYEQYF.

This clonotype was counted ten times or more. The chain joins TRBV28 to TRBJ1-1; no definite D call. The CDR3 totals 12 residues. Germline V gene lookup returns CDR1 MDHEN and CDR2 SYDVKM. Trimming left V 7 bases short and J 1 base short, with 7 bases between. CDR3: CASNEGNTEAFF. The DNA for the CDR3 is TGTGCCAGCAACGAAGGGAACACTGAAGCTTTCTTT.

This chain connects TRBV6-6 to TRBJ1-1, with unresolved D. Trimming removed 5 bases at V and 1 base at J, with 8 bases between. The CDR3 covers 13 residues. The V gene's germline CDR1 is MNHNY and CDR2 SVGAGI (reference sequence). The CDR3 DNA follows: TGTGCCAGCAGTCCCCGACAGAACACTGAAGCTTTCTTT. Protein: CASSPRQNTEAFF.

This clonotype was picked up many times. J is TRBJ2-1 and V is TRBV2, with 9 bases matching TRBD2. The V segment lost 7 bases and the J segment 9 bases; nucleotides outside the gene matches: 4. The CDR3 sequence is 12 residues long. Germline V gives CDR1 SNHLY, CDR2 FYNNEI. Here the CDR3 DNA reads TGTGCCAGCATAGCGGGAGTCAGTGAGCAGTTCTTC. Protein: CASIAGVSEQFF.

The J gene is TRBJ2-7, the V gene TRBV28; no reliable D call. The CDR3 totals 10 residues. V was shortened by 6 bases and J by 4 bases, with 4 bases between the two germline ends. CDR1 and CDR2 from the germline V gene are MDHEN and SYDVKM. CDR3 sequence: CASSQYEQYF. The CDR3 bases are TGTGCCAGCAGCCAATACGAGCAGTACTTC.

This clonotype was recorded a few times. The genes are TRBV12-3 or TRBV12-4 and TRBJ2-5; the D gene is possibly TRBD2 (6 bases). CDR3 size: 13 residues. V lost 6 bases and J 6 bases, leaving 14 bases between the germline ends. CDR3 sequence (DNA): TGTGCCAGCAGCAACGGGGGACTGCAGACCCAGTACTTC. It encodes CASSNGGLQTQYF.

There are many counts of this clonotype. The chain has TRBV27 and TRBJ1-6; 8 positions match TRBD1. Germline loops: CDR1 MNHEY, CDR2 SMNVEV (reference sequence). The V gene end was trimmed by 4 bases and the J gene end by 15 bases; junction bases not matched to a gene: 23. There are 18 residues in the CDR3. CDR3 loop: CASSSPSRLGQGFARLHF. CDR3 coding DNA: TGTGCCAGCAGTTCTCCTTCCCGATTAGGACAGGGATTTGCTCGCCTCCACTTT.

This clonotype was observed a handful of times. CDR3 residues: CASGKGTLRRETQYF. The CDR3 DNA follows: TGTGCCAGCGGAAAGGGGACCTTGCGGAGAGAGACCCAGTACTTC. The chain couples TRBV28 to TRBJ2-5; D is possibly TRBD1 or TRBD2 (5 bases each). This CDR3 has 15 residues. CDR1 and CDR2 from the germline V gene are MDHEN and SYDVKM. V was pared by 8 bases and J by 4 bases, with 20 bases between. The variable domain in full, completed from reference TRBV28 and TRBJ2-5, reads DVKVTQSSRYLVKRTGEKVFLECVQDMDHENMFWYRQDPGLGLRLIYFSYDVKMKEKGDIPEGYSVSREKKERFSLILESASTNQTSMYLCASGKGTLRRETQYFGPGTRLLVL.

This rearrangement joins TRBV9 to TRBJ1-6, with unresolved D. CDR1 SGDLS and CDR2 YYNGEE come from the germline V gene. The CDR3 is made up of 13 amino acids. V gave up 7 bases and J gave up 8 bases, with 13 bases separating them. CDR3 DNA sequence: TGTGCCAGCCCCGGGATACTGGATTCACCCCTCCACTTT. Translated, it gives CASPGILDSPLHF.

This clonotype appeared a few times. The chain uses TRBV24-1 and TRBJ1-1, with D possibly TRBD1 on 5 matching bases. The ends were cut back, 5 bases at V and 4 bases at J, with 10 bases in the middle. CDR3 length: 13 amino acids. Germline lookup yields CDR1 KGHDR and CDR2 SFDVKD. This chain's CDR3 is CATSASGITEAFF. The CDR3, as DNA: TGTGCCACCAGTGCATCAGGGATCACTGAAGCTTTCTTT.

With respect to this clonotype: One junction end disagrees with the germline gene, perhaps due to a read error. CDR3 region: CVSSYGGPTEAFF. The DNA for the CDR3 is TGTGTCAGCAGTTACGGGGGGCCCACTGAAGCTTTCTTT. The chain uses TRBV6-6 and TRBJ1-1, with TRBD1 as a possible D gene (6 bases). In germline, CDR1 is MNHNY, CDR2 SVGAGI (reference sequence). The CDR3 totals 13 residues.

This clonotype was seen repeatedly, ten times or more. The chain has TRBV11-2 and TRBJ2-1; D is unclear. Germline V gene sequence: CDR1 SGHAT, CDR2 FQNNGV. Trimming took off 5 bases at V and 7 bases at J, with 15 bases between the two ends. CDR3 length equals 14 residues. CDR3 protein: CASSLLTRLNEQFF. In DNA, the CDR3 is TGTGCCAGCAGCCTACTGACCCGCCTGAATGAGCAGTTCTTC.

This clonotype came up many times. The V gene is TRBV5-4, the J gene TRBJ2-1; 8 bases map to TRBD2. The CDR3 contains 17 residues. V shed 4 bases and J 0 bases; nucleotides not matched to a gene: 9. Per the germline V gene, CDR1 is SGHNT and CDR2 is YYREEE (reference sequence). In DNA form, the CDR3 reads TGTGCCAGCAGCCCTAGGACCGGGACTAGCTCCTACAATGAGCAGTTCTTC. It codes for CASSPRTGTSSYNEQFF.

The CDR3 region is CASSVSGGANNEQFF. CDR3 nucleotides: TGTGCCAGCAGCGTTAGCGGGGGGGCCAACAATGAGCAGTTCTTC. The gene calls are TRBV9 and TRBJ2-1; TRBD2 matches 11 bases. Germline V gene lookup returns CDR1 SGDLS and CDR2 YYNGEE. V lost 2 bases, J lost 5 bases, and 3 bases stayed unmatched. This CDR3 spans 15 amino acids. Combining the CDR3 with reference TRBV9 and TRBJ2-1 gives the whole variable domain DSGVTQTPKHLITATGQRVTLRCSPRSGDLSVYWYQQSLDQGLQFLIQYYNGEERAKGNILERFSAQQFPDLHSELNLSSLELGDSALYFCASSVSGGANNEQFFGPGTRLTVL.

This clonotype was observed a handful of times. The chain links TRBV5-1 to TRBJ1-1; TRBD1 is a possible D gene (5 bases). Trimming took 1 base from V and 3 from J, leaving 10 bases between them. Germline values: CDR1 SGHRS, CDR2 YFSETQ. This CDR3 contains 14 residues. The CDR3 DNA is TGCGCCAGCAGCTTGCTGGGGGAGGACACTGAAGCTTTCTTT. This translates into CASSLLGEDTEAFF.

In this sample, this clonotype turned up a few times. The chain uses TRBV20-1 and TRBJ1-2, with D perhaps matching TRBD1 (5 bases). The germline V gene encodes CDR1 DFQATT and CDR2 SNEGSKA (reference sequence). The CDR3 has 16 amino acids. Trimming took off 1 base at V and 0 bases at J, with 15 bases between the two ends. The CDR3 nucleotides are TGCAGTGCTAGAGGGGGGGACGGATACCCTAACTATGGCTACACCTTC. Its translation is CSARGGDGYPNYGYTF.

This clonotype occurred a few times. The chain has TRBV6-2 or TRBV6-3 and TRBJ1-1; D is perhaps TRBD1 (6 bases). Germline V CDR1 and CDR2: MNHEY, SVGEGT. V was cut by 4 bases and J by 3 bases, with 21 bases left in between. The CDR3 has 17 residues. CDR3 in amino acids: CASSWAGDSRRDTEAFF. For the CDR3, the DNA is TGTGCCAGCAGTTGGGCAGGGGATAGCCGTAGAGACACTGAAGCTTTCTTT.

This chain connects TRBV2 to TRBJ2-1; D remains unclear. The germline gives CDR1 SNHLY, CDR2 FYNNEI. This CDR3 contains 14 residues. The germline V and J ends were trimmed by 7 bases and 0 bases, with 10 bases remaining between them. The CDR3 loop reads CASNDGSSYNEQFF. The CDR3 bases are TGTGCCAGCAACGACGGTAGCTCCTACAATGAGCAGTTCTTC.

This clonotype has at least ten counts. This chain uses TRBV20-1 with TRBJ2-7; 12 nucleotides line up with TRBD2. This CDR3 has 16 residues. Germline CDR1 is DFQATT and CDR2 is SNEGSKA (reference sequence). The ends lost 6 bases at V and 3 bases at J; junction bases unmatched: 12. The CDR3 coding sequence is TGCAGTGCCGTAGCACTAGCGGGAGGTAGTGGCTACGAGCAGTACTTC. Encoded protein: CSAVALAGGSGYEQYF.

This clonotype came up many times. The rearrangement uses TRBV12-3 or TRBV12-4 and TRBJ2-1; 12 bases are shared with TRBD2. This CDR3 is 16 amino acids long. The V gene end was trimmed by 5 bases and the J gene end by 6 bases; junction bases not matched to a gene: 8. The CDR3 DNA sequence: TGTGCCAGCAGTCCCCCGACTAGCGGGAGCCGCAATGAGCAGTTCTTC. Translation gives CASSPPTSGSRNEQFF.

This clonotype was detected many times. The genes are TRBV2 and TRBJ1-2, with D hard to call. V was shortened by 3 bases and J by 8 bases, with 7 bases between the two germline ends. CDR3 length: 11 residues. Germline CDR1 and CDR2: SNHLY and FYNNEI. The CDR3 DNA reads TGTGCCAGCAGTGATTTTCTCGGCTACACCTTC. Translation: CASSDFLGYTF.

Ten or more counts support this clonotype. J is TRBJ2-5 and V is TRBV5-4, with D perhaps TRBD2 (6 bases). Trimming took off 4 bases at V and 2 bases at J, with 9 bases between the two ends. The V gene's germline CDR1 is SGHNT and CDR2 YYREEE (reference sequence). This CDR3 contains 13 residues. CDR3 protein: CASSGGLQETQYF. CDR3 nucleotide sequence: TGTGCCAGCAGCGGGGGACTTCAAGAGACCCAGTACTTC.

This clonotype was counted many times. The V gene is TRBV6-2 or TRBV6-3, the J gene TRBJ2-3; TRBD1 or TRBD2 may be the D gene (5 bases each). Germline assignment: CDR1 MNHEY and CDR2 SVGEGT. This CDR3 region has 14 residues. With 5 bases removed from V and 4 bases from J, the gap between germline ends came to 13 bases. The CDR3, as DNA: TGTGCCAGCAGTACCCCCCGGGGACCAGATACGCAGTATTTT. Its translation is CASSTPRGPDTQYF.